This T cell receptor (beta chain) was captured in a study of CD4 T cells in relation to SARS-CoV-2 and coronaviruses. The protocol was immunoSEQ multiplex PCR, while the TCRdb copy is restricted to in-frame clones and leaves out a portion. Of more than 25,000 clones detected, 76% appear once; the ten largest clones hold around 15%. Points on this clone: Antigen unknown.

V was cut by 4 bases and J by 1 base, with 11 bases left in between. The CDR3 has 15 amino acids. The germline gives CDR1 MNHEY, CDR2 SVGAGI. General study findings and limits: The cross-reactivity analysis covered only spike protein, not other viral proteins.

The unexposed donors gave CD4+ T cells in about 2010-2018, prior to COVID-19. CD4+ T cells were isolated from the cells after 10 days of culture. The chain uses TRBV6-5 and TRBJ1-3; tentatively, D is TRBD1 (5 bases). Material for sequencing was CD4+ T cells from PBMCs, cultured in vitro. The clonotype originates from a human donor in good health. CDR3 sequence: CASSSPGKSGNTIYF. The CDR3 coding sequence is TGTGCCAGCAGTTCCCCAGGGAAGTCTGGAAACACCATATATTTT.